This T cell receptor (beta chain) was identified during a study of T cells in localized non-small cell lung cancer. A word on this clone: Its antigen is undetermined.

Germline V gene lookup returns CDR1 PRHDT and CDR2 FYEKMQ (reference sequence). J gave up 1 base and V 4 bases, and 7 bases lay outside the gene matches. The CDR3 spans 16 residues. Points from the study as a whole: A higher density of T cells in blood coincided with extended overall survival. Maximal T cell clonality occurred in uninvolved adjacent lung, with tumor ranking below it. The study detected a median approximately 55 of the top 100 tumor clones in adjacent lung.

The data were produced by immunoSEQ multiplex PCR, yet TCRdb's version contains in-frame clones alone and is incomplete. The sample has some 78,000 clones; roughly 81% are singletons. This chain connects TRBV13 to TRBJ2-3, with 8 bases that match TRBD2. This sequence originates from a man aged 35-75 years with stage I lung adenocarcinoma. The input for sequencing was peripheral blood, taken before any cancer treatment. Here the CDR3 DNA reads TGTGCCAGCAGCTCCCTGACTAGCGTCGGCACAGATACGCAGTATTTT. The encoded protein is CASSSLTSVGTDTQYF.